The present T cell receptor (beta chain) was sequenced within a study of beta chain features in type 1 diabetes. Study at large: All samples yielded around 98,000,000 examined sorted cells. Findings and caveats of the study: There was a moderate but significant shortening of TCRB CDR3s in all four CD4+ subsets of Type 1 diabetes patients. Lower insertion and higher deletion counts appeared at VDJ junctions in type 1 diabetes patients. Researchers reported that naive, central memory and Treg TCRB repertoires appeared more similar in patients than in healthy donors.

A few counts support this clone. Antigen: not known. The entirety of the isolated RNA underwent reverse transcription, so expressed TCRB transcripts were sequenced. Some clones are missing from TCRdb's copy, which holds only in-frame ones; the method was immunoSEQ multiplex PCR. The sample comprises 250,000 to 350,000 clones, approximately 15% of which are singletons, and 0.017% rests with the top ten. Stem cell-like memory, regulatory, central memory and naive CD4+ cells were sorted via CD45RO/CCR7/CD25/CD127/CD95/CD27. The germline V gene has CDR1 SGDLS and CDR2 YYNGEE. The V gene end was trimmed by 3 bases and the J gene end by 6 bases; junction bases not matched to a gene: 8. The CDR3 covers 14 residues.

The sequencing input was naive CD4+ T cells from blood. This chain links TRBV9 with TRBJ2-7, with TRBD1 identical over 8 bases. This clonotype originated in a man aged 25-45 years with type 1 diabetes. CDR3 amino acids: CASSETGVLGEQYF. The DNA for the CDR3 is TGTGCCAGCAGCGAGACAGGGGTTCTCGGCGAGCAGTACTTC.